This TCR beta chain was sequenced during a study of T cells after yellow fever vaccination. With V trimmed by 3 bases and J by 8 bases, 8 bases remained unmatched. The CDR3 is made up of 14 amino acids. The germline CDR1 and CDR2 sequences are KGHSH and LQKENI. TCRdb ran MiXCR on the 5' RACE reads and lists one entry per CDR3 protein. The sample lists some 670,000 distinct CDR3 sequences; around 12% were seen once. V gene TRBV18 combines with J gene TRBJ1-2; 8 bases map to TRBD1. The TCR originated in a man in his thirties or forties who received the YFV17D yellow fever vaccine. The material sequenced was PBMCs, taken on the day of the yellow fever booster vaccination. CDR3 amino acids: CASSPHPTGEGYTF. Written as DNA, the CDR3 is TGTGCCAGCTCACCTCATCCGACAGGGGAAGGCTACACCTTC.